What follows is one T cell receptor beta chain and its context. This is likely an artifact of a read error, given a far larger clone one base away. This specimen belongs to a study of read filtering for tumor transcriptome and immune sequencing. This CDR3 contains 9 residues. From germline, CDR1 is MDHEN and CDR2 SYDVKM. This library used approximately 370 ng RNA and molecular barcoded adaptors spanning alpha/delta and beta/gamma chains. TCRdb recomputed calls from the reads with MiXCR, one row per CDR3 protein. The profile shows approximately 62,000 distinct CDR3 sequences, less than 20% of them singletons.

This clonotype was obtained from a donor at least 40 years old with multiple myeloma. This chain connects TRBV28 to TRBJ1-6; the D is unclear. Sequenced material: a population of CD138-negative cells sorted from bone marrow. CDR3 in amino acids: CASSPRGLF. The CDR3 region has the DNA TGTGCCAGCAGCCCCCGGGGTCTCTTT.